The rows below give T cell receptor beta chains drawn from one sample of a study of T cells in Graves' hyperthyroidism and ophthalmopathy. TCRdb passed the multiplex PCR reads through MiXCR, listing each CDR3 protein once. The table lists a few hundred thousand distinct CDR3 sequences, around 16% of them singletons, with roughly 6.6% in the top ten. Input material: blood. The receptor source for this set is a woman aged 25 to 39 with Graves' hyperthyroidism. Both conserved end residues are part of each CDR3. A D gene is named only where the DNA matches it firmly.

- TRBV19 CASSLGIQSEQFF
TRBD2 TRBV28 CASTSGVPYEQYF
- TRBV9 CASSALGGADYEQYF
TRBD2 TRBV7-9 CASSRLAGVYEQYF
TRBD1 TRBV6-1 CASTKGTGGSTEQYF
- TRBV5-6 CASSFFADPLFNEQFF
- TRBV7-9 CASSLRPDGYTF
TRBD2 TRBV7-3 CASSLNPPLAGAPNEQFF
- TRBV4-2 CASSQEFTGNYEQYF
TRBD2 TRBV28 CAGSLLAGVQSHNEQFF
TRBD2 TRBV4-1 CASSQDPGGAGANVLTF
- TRBV18 CASSGNTDTQYF